The 18 T cell receptor beta chains presented below share a single source sample, sequenced in a study of T cell repertoires in cytomegalovirus infection. The antigens these receptors bind are not known. MiXCR was run by TCRdb on the reads, yielding one entry per CDR3 protein. In the table there are around 800,000 distinct CDR3 sequences, approximately 30% of which are singletons. This material consisted of cultured CD8+ T cells from PBMCs, taken from culture after CMV antigen stimulation. These receptors were collected from a human donor in good health (CMV status not recorded). Some clones in this sample may be carry-over from other donors' samples.

This clonotype has only one observation. CDR3 nucleotide sequence: TGTGCCAGTAGTAGATGGACAGGGGGCCTCGACGAGCAGTACTTC. As protein: CASSRWTGGLDEQYF. The chain carries TRBV19 and TRBJ2-7; 11 nucleotides agree with TRBD1. This CDR3 region has 15 residues. Per the germline V gene, CDR1 is LNHDA and CDR2 is SQIVND (reference sequence). Germline trimming cut 4 bases from V and 5 bases from J; bases unmatched to any gene: 7.

J is TRBJ2-3 and V is TRBV27; 8 nucleotides agree with TRBD1. CDR1 is MNHEY, CDR2 SMNVEV, per germline (reference sequence). Trimming took 3 bases from V and 1 from J; bases not matched to a gene: 3. The length of the CDR3 is 15 residues. The CDR3 loop reads CASSFGQGGTDTQYF. The CDR3 DNA follows: TGTGCCAGCAGTTTTGGACAGGGTGGCACAGATACGCAGTATTTT.

The chain recombines TRBV2 with TRBJ1-5, with 7 bases matching TRBD1. CDR1 is SNHLY and CDR2 is FYNNEI in the germline V gene. The CDR3 contains 15 residues. V shed 6 bases and J 12 bases; nucleotides not matched to a gene: 17. The CDR3: CASSPGQVVPVFQHF. CDR3 in DNA: TGTGCCAGCAGCCCCGGACAGGTCGTTCCCGTTTTCCAGCATTTT.

This clonotype was seen ten or more times. The chain employs TRBV7-8 and TRBJ2-5, with TRBD2 matching 11 bases. The CDR3 spans 18 residues. Looked up from germline, CDR1 is SGHVS and CDR2 is FQNEAQ. After removal of 5 bases from V and 2 bases from J, the junction contained 13 bases not matched to a gene. CDR3 amino acids: CASSLTGTSGALQETQYF. CDR3 nucleotide sequence: TGTGCCAGCAGCCTCACCGGGACTAGCGGTGCCCTTCAAGAGACCCAGTACTTC.

The genes are TRBV15 and TRBJ2-1; no clear D gene. CDR3 length: 14 residues. V lost 5 bases and J 5 bases, leaving 13 bases between the germline ends. Germline lookup yields CDR1 LNHNV and CDR2 YYDKDF (reference sequence). CDR3 residues: CATSLRVQDNEQFF. The CDR3 nucleotides are TGTGCCACCAGCTTAAGGGTCCAAGACAATGAGCAGTTCTTC. The full variable domain, completed using reference TRBV15 and TRBJ2-1, is DAMVIQNPRYQVTQFGKPVTLSCSQTLNHNVMYWYQQKSSQAPKLLFHYYDKDFNNEADTPDNFQSRRPNTSFCFLDIRSPGLGDTAMYLCATSLRVQDNEQFFGPGTRLTVL.

The V and J genes are TRBV7-2 and TRBJ2-7, with D unresolved. The CDR3 totals 14 residues. Trimming stripped 5 bases from V and 4 bases from J, with 15 bases between. Germline V lookup: CDR1 SGHTA, CDR2 FQGNSA. The CDR3 region has the DNA TGTGCCAGCAGCCGTCTCATTGACCAGTACGAGCAGTACTTC. This translates into CASSRLIDQYEQYF.

In its sample, this clonotype was seen a few times. This chain joins TRBV6-6 and TRBJ1-6; D is undetermined. Germline CDR1 is MNHNY and CDR2 is SVGAGI (reference sequence). V gave up 6 bases and J gave up 5 bases, with 20 bases separating them. CDR3 length equals 17 residues. The CDR3 sequence: CASRLEPHQPNNSPLHF. In nucleotides, the CDR3 is TGTGCCAGCAGATTAGAACCCCATCAACCTAATAATTCACCCCTCCACTTT.

The chain recombines TRBV27 with TRBJ2-3, with TRBD1 matching 7 bases. Germline V CDR1 and CDR2: MNHEY, SMNVEV (reference sequence). V shed 7 bases, J shed 4 bases, and the junction held 5 bases outside the gene matches. The CDR3 covers 13 residues. The DNA of the CDR3 is TGTGCCAGCACAGGGGGTTCGGCAGATACGCAGTATTTT. Encoded protein: CASTGGSADTQYF.

V usage is TRBV19 and J usage is TRBJ1-2; the D gene is possibly TRBD1 (5 bases). The germline V and J ends were trimmed by 9 bases and 5 bases, with 22 bases remaining between them. Germline V CDR1 and CDR2: LNHDA, SQIVND (reference sequence). This CDR3 comprises 15 residues. Written as DNA, the CDR3 is TGTGCCAGCTATGGTCAGGGAACCTATACTTATGGCTACACCTTC. Translated, it gives CASYGQGTYTYGYTF. Looking up the rest from reference TRBV19 and TRBJ1-2 gives the full variable domain: DGGITQSPKYLFRKEGQNVTLSCEQNLNHDAMYWYRQDPGQGLRLIYYSQIVNDFQKGDIAEGYSVSREKKESFPLTVTSAQKNPTAFYLCASYGQGTYTYGYTFGSGTRLTVV.

This chain links TRBV27 with TRBJ1-6; D gene uncertain. Germline CDR1 MNHEY, CDR2 SMNVEV (reference sequence). There are 16 residues in the CDR3. Trimming shortened V by 2 bases and J by 0 bases, and 8 bases separated the two germline ends. This CDR3 reads CASSLTGSSYNSPLHF. For the CDR3, the DNA is TGTGCCAGCAGTTTAACCGGGAGCTCCTATAATTCACCCCTCCACTTT.

The DNA for the CDR3 is TGTGCCAGCAGCGTATCCAAGCAGGACAGGCCTTATGGCTACACCTTC. Protein product: CASSVSKQDRPYGYTF. The J gene is TRBJ1-2, the V gene TRBV9; the match to TRBD1 covers 7 bases. Losses at the gene ends were 1 base for V and 5 bases for J; bases not matched to a gene: 11. The CDR3 spans 16 residues. The germline V gene encodes CDR1 SGDLS and CDR2 YYNGEE. The full variable domain, completed using reference TRBV9 and TRBJ1-2, is DSGVTQTPKHLITATGQRVTLRCSPRSGDLSVYWYQQSLDQGLQFLIQYYNGEERAKGNILERFSAQQFPDLHSELNLSSLELGDSALYFCASSVSKQDRPYGYTFGSGTRLTVV.

This clonotype was detected a few times. The genes are TRBV12-3 or TRBV12-4 and TRBJ1-5; a possible D gene is TRBD1 (5 bases). V shed 3 bases and J shed 0 bases, with 30 bases lying between them. CDR3 length: 22 residues. The CDR3 nucleotides are TGTGCCAGCAGTTTCCAGTTGGGAGATGGACACCCCGACGAATATAGCAATCAGCCCCAGCATTTT. Translated, it gives CASSFQLGDGHPDEYSNQPQHF.

This clonotype turned up a few times. The gene calls are TRBV27 and TRBJ2-1, with TRBD1 identical over 9 bases. CDR3 length equals 18 residues. Germline V lookup: CDR1 MNHEY, CDR2 SMNVEV (reference sequence). The junction had 14 bases not matched to a gene; V was cut back by 6 bases and J by 2 bases. Here the CDR3 reads CASSLRDRVSRTYNEQFF. The DNA for the CDR3 is TGTGCCAGCAGCCTCCGGGACAGGGTTTCAAGGACCTACAATGAGCAGTTCTTC.

This clonotype was counted between two and nine times. The rearrangement joins TRBV19 to TRBJ2-7; no reliable D call. The CDR3 consists of 14 residues. Germline V gene data show CDR1 as LNHDA and CDR2 as SQIVND (reference sequence). V gave up 8 bases and J gave up 5 bases, with 19 bases separating them. The DNA for the CDR3 is TGTGCCAGTGGTCTGGGTTTGCCAATCGACGAGCAGTACTTC. Protein product: CASGLGLPIDEQYF.

This chain joins TRBV7-9 and TRBJ2-2; maybe TRBD2 (5 bases). The CDR3 is 13 residues long. The V end was cut by 11 bases, the J end by 3 bases, with 13 bases between. Germline V lookup: CDR1 SEHNR, CDR2 FQNEAQ (reference sequence). CDR3 sequence (DNA): TGTGCCTTTCCTGGACTGTACACCGGGGAGCTGTTTTTT. The encoded protein is CAFPGLYTGELFF.

This clonotype came up a few times. The rearrangement links TRBV19 to TRBJ2-7, with 9 bases aligning to TRBD2. Germline V gene lookup returns CDR1 LNHDA and CDR2 SQIVND (reference sequence). The V gene end was trimmed by 4 bases and the J gene end by 0 bases; junction bases not matched to a gene: 1. This CDR3 is 14 amino acids long. CDR3 region: CASSTTSGSYEQYF. CDR3 nucleotide sequence: TGTGCCAGTAGTACGACTAGCGGCTCCTACGAGCAGTACTTC.

As for this clonotype: It may be a read error: a sequence one base away is much more abundant. The V gene is TRBV6-2 or TRBV6-3, the J gene TRBJ1-1, with a tentative D call TRBD1 (5 bases). Deletions cut 2 bases from V and 7 bases from J, with 11 bases between. The CDR3 loop spans 13 amino acids. Looked up from germline, CDR1 is MNHEY and CDR2 is SVGEGT. The CDR3 DNA reads TGTGCCAGCAGTTACGGGGACCGAGATGAAGCTTTCTTT. The encoded protein is CASSYGDRDEAFF.

The sample holds a few counts of this clonotype. The chain carries TRBV28 and TRBJ1-6, with D possibly matching TRBD1 (5 bases). Germline CDR1 and CDR2: MDHEN and SYDVKM. The V end was cut by 1 base, the J end by 9 bases, with 19 bases between. CDR3 length: 17 residues. The CDR3 DNA is TGTGCCAGCAGTTTATCTTGGCTCCAGGGTATTACTTCACCCCTCCACTTT. It codes for CASSLSWLQGITSPLHF.